This TCR beta chain was sequenced during a study of beta chain features in type 1 diabetes. Study findings and constraints: A greater similarity of naive, central memory and Treg TCRB repertoires was seen among patients than among healthy donors.

The entirety of the isolated RNA underwent reverse transcription, so expressed TCRB transcripts were sequenced. Measured with immunoSEQ multiplex PCR; TCRdb has only the in-frame clones, and not every one. The table shows 970,000 or so clones, with about a sixth occurring only once. Worth noting for this clone: Its target is unknown.

Germline CDR1 MDHEN, CDR2 SYDVKM. With V trimmed by 6 bases and J by 5 bases, 16 bases remained unmatched. There are 17 residues in the CDR3. The rearrangement uses TRBV28 and TRBJ2-4; 7 bases fit TRBD1. The TCR comes from a woman aged 18-29 years in good health. The sample taken for sequencing was naive CD4+ T cells from blood. This CDR3 reads CASSRHPDREKENIQYF. In nucleotides, the CDR3 is TGTGCCAGCAGCCGACACCCCGACAGGGAGAAGGAAAACATTCAGTACTTC.